These 29 T cell receptor beta chains came from one sample sequenced in a study of cytomegalovirus exposure and HLA in healthy donors (dated by TCRdb to 2016 to 2017). Libraries were constructed by the immunoSEQ multiplex PCR assay. Here the immuneACCESS table is served through TCRdb, limited to in-frame sequences with V and J called. Missing clones are a known gap in these copies; in checked studies unresolved V genes cover under half, and the rest lacks a known reason. The sample has 65,000 to 90,000 clones on record, roughly 95% of them singletons. The top ten constitute 3.3% of the sample. The sample consisted of PBMCs. All receptors derive from a man aged 18 to 30 in good health and CMV-seronegative.

This rearrangement joins TRBV5-4 to TRBJ1-6; 8 bases are a match to TRBD1. This CDR3 has 17 residues. Unmatched junction bases numbered 14, after V lost 3 bases and J lost 9 bases. Germline V lookup: CDR1 SGHNT, CDR2 YYREEE (reference sequence). The CDR3 spells CASSSSSDRGYGSPLHF. The CDR3 nucleotides read TGTGCCAGCAGCTCCTCTTCCGACAGGGGTTATGGTTCACCCCTCCACTTT.

The gene calls are TRBV2 and TRBJ1-5; 12 nucleotides align to TRBD1. V gave up 6 bases and J gave up 9 bases; unmatched junction bases: 6. The germline V gene has CDR1 SNHLY and CDR2 FYNNEI. The CDR3 runs to 14 residues. Written as DNA, the CDR3 is TGTGCCAGCAGGGGGGGACAGGGGGCTAGGCCCCAGCATTTT. Translated, it gives CASRGGQGARPQHF.

This chain connects TRBV6-6 to TRBJ1-2; D gene uncertain. Germline assignment: CDR1 MNHNY and CDR2 SVGAGI (reference sequence). Trimming left V 8 bases short and J 8 bases short, with 18 bases between. The CDR3 contains 13 residues. The CDR3 loop is CASGREVGRGYTF. The DNA of the CDR3 is TGTGCCAGCGGAAGGGAGGTTGGAAGGGGCTACACCTTC.

The chain links TRBV4-3 to TRBJ1-1; D is undetermined. Trimming took off 1 base at V and 1 base at J, with 10 bases between the two ends. CDR3 size: 15 residues. Germline V lookup: CDR1 LGHNA, CDR2 YSLEER. The CDR3: CASSQAVIGNTEAFF. CDR3 in DNA: TGCGCCAGCAGCCAAGCGGTCATCGGGAACACTGAAGCTTTCTTT.

V gene TRBV28 combines with J gene TRBJ1-2; D gene uncertain. Trimming left V 3 bases short and J 3 bases short, with 26 bases between. The CDR3 has 19 residues. Looked up from germline, CDR1 is MDHEN and CDR2 is SYDVKM. CDR3 sequence: CASSFFGSAGINQDYGYTF. For the CDR3, the DNA is TGTGCCAGCAGTTTTTTTGGGTCGGCAGGAATAAATCAGGACTATGGCTACACCTTC.

The V call is TRBV20-1, the J call TRBJ1-2; 8 bases match TRBD1. Trimming removed 6 bases from V and 5 bases from J; junction bases left unmatched: 2. This CDR3 region has 11 residues. Germline CDR1 reads DFQATT; CDR2 reads SNEGSKA (reference sequence). The CDR3 DNA follows: TGCAGTGCCGGACAGGGATATGGCTACACCTTC. It specifies CSAGQGYGYTF.

DNA for the CDR3: TGTGCCAGCACTGCACAGAGGGGACTAGCGGGCCTCCGACTCACAGATACGCAGTATTTT. It translates to CASTAQRGLAGLRLTDTQYF. The chain employs TRBV27 and TRBJ2-3; 12 nucleotides agree with TRBD2. From germline, CDR1 is MNHEY and CDR2 SMNVEV (reference sequence). After removal of 7 bases from V and 2 bases from J, the junction contained 19 bases not matched to a gene. This CDR3 is built from 20 residues.

The chain recombines TRBV27 with TRBJ2-7, with TRBD1 matching over 9 bases. The CDR3 loop spans 16 amino acids. Germline lookup yields CDR1 MNHEY and CDR2 SMNVEV (reference sequence). J lost 3 bases, V lost 6 bases, and 12 bases had no gene match. The CDR3: CASSLDGTGFVYEQYF. The CDR3, as DNA: TGTGCCAGCAGCCTCGACGGGACAGGGTTTGTCTACGAGCAGTACTTC.

The V and J genes are TRBV15 and TRBJ1-3, with D unclear. This CDR3 comprises 16 residues. The V end was cut by 0 bases, the J end by 3 bases, with 12 bases between. Germline-derived CDR1 and CDR2 are LNHNV and YYDKDF (reference sequence). DNA of the CDR3: TGTGCCACCAGCAGAGAAATGCCCCAGAATGGAAACACCATATATTTT. Protein: CATSREMPQNGNTIYF.

The V and J genes are TRBV6-6 and TRBJ1-1; no clear D gene. Germline CDR1 is MNHNY and CDR2 is SVGAGI (reference sequence). The CDR3 contains 13 residues. Deletions cut 5 bases from V and 1 base from J, with 8 bases between. The CDR3 bases are TGTGCCAGCAGTGAGGTCGCGAACACTGAAGCTTTCTTT. It yields the protein CASSEVANTEAFF.

The chain links TRBV5-6 to TRBJ1-2; 7 bases map to TRBD1. Germline V CDR1 and CDR2: SGHDT, YYEEEE. This CDR3 has 17 amino acids. V lost 4 bases and J lost 0; bases outside the gene matches: 12. CDR3 nucleotides: TGTGCCAGCAGCCACCGGGACAGCCAATACACTAACTATGGCTACACCTTC. Translation gives CASSHRDSQYTNYGYTF.

J is TRBJ1-1 and V is TRBV18, with 10 bases that match TRBD1. The CDR3 sequence is 16 residues long. Germline CDR1 KGHSH, CDR2 LQKENI. V lost 3 bases to trimming and J lost 2 bases; unmatched junction nucleotides: 6. Written as DNA, the CDR3 is TGTGCCAGCTCACCCCCGACAGGGGGCCTTAACACTGAAGCTTTCTTT. The encoded protein is CASSPPTGGLNTEAFF. The variable domain in full, completed from reference TRBV18 and TRBJ1-1, reads NAGVMQNPRHLVRRRGQEARLRCSPMKGHSHVYWYRQLPEEGLKFMVYLQKENIIDESGMPKERFSAEFPKEGPSILRIQQVVRGDSAAYFCASSPPTGGLNTEAFFGQGTRLTVV.

The chain uses TRBV4-2 and TRBJ2-3, with TRBD2 as a possible D gene (5 bases). Trimming took 4 bases from V and 0 from J, leaving 17 bases between them. This CDR3 contains 17 residues. Germline V gene lookup returns CDR1 LGHNA and CDR2 YNFKEQ. The CDR3 sequence: CASSLGLLKTSTDTQYF. CDR3 sequence (DNA): TGTGCCAGCAGCCTTGGACTCCTCAAAACTAGCACAGATACGCAGTATTTT.

The chain couples TRBV27 to TRBJ2-7; 7 bases map to TRBD2. The trim removed 7 bases at V and 3 bases at J, leaving 9 bases unmatched. Germline V gene data show CDR1 as MNHEY and CDR2 as SMNVEV (reference sequence). The CDR3 is 14 amino acids. The CDR3 region is CASKEGLYIYEQYF. Here the CDR3 DNA reads TGTGCCAGCAAGGAGGGACTATATATCTACGAGCAGTACTTC.

Comment on this clone: At one end the junction does not follow the germline gene, possibly because of a read error. V is TRBV15 and J is TRBJ2-6; perhaps TRBD2 as D (6 bases). The length of the CDR3 is 16 residues. Per germline, CDR1 LNHNV and CDR2 YYDKDF (reference sequence). This chain's CDR3 is CATRRGTASGANVLTF. The CDR3 region has the DNA TGTGCCACCAGAAGAGGGACTGCCTCTGGGGCCAACGTCCTGACTTTC.

This chain joins TRBV7-9 and TRBJ1-1; D possibly corresponds to TRBD1 (6 bases). V was trimmed by 4 bases and J by 5 bases, leaving 11 bases between them. The CDR3 contains 13 residues. Germline CDR1 is SEHNR and CDR2 is FQNEAQ (reference sequence). The CDR3 region has the DNA TGTGCCAGCAGCTCAGGGGTGCGGACTGAAGCTTTCTTT. Translation: CASSSGVRTEAFF.

The chain links TRBV6-1 to TRBJ2-2, with 7 nucleotides matching TRBD1. The V segment lost 2 bases and the J segment 2 bases; nucleotides outside the gene matches: 2. From germline, CDR1 is MNHNS and CDR2 SASEGT. The CDR3 is made up of 15 amino acids. In nucleotides, the CDR3 is TGTGCCAGCAGTGAAAGGGGGCGTAACACCGGGGAGCTGTTTTTT. Translated: CASSERGRNTGELFF.

The chain joins TRBV6-4 to TRBJ1-2, with 7 bases fitting TRBD1. The CDR3 covers 15 residues. Germline V gene lookup returns CDR1 MRHNA and CDR2 SNTAGT. Trimming took 5 bases from V and 4 from J; bases not matched to a gene: 10. The CDR3 nucleotides read TGTGCCAGCAGTCCTCGGCAGGGGGGAATCTATGGCTACACCTTC. The encoded protein is CASSPRQGGIYGYTF.

Note on this clone: Different DNA sequences within this sample yield the same CDR3. The chain carries TRBV5-1 and TRBJ1-4, with 8 positions matching TRBD1. The germline gives CDR1 SGHRS, CDR2 YFSETQ. V trimming: 0 bases; J trimming: 2 bases; junction bases outside the gene matches: 3. The CDR3 contains 16 residues. The CDR3 DNA sequence: TGCGCCAGCAGCTTGGGGCAGGGGGCGACTAATGAAAAACTGTTTTTT. Translating gives CASSLGQGATNEKLFF.

The V gene is TRBV10-2, the J gene TRBJ2-5, with 9 bases lining up with TRBD1. Losses at the gene ends were 11 bases for V and 5 bases for J; bases not matched to a gene: 12. Germline assignment: CDR1 WSHSY and CDR2 SAAADI. The CDR3 runs to 14 residues. The CDR3: CAATVTGGSETQYF. CDR3 in DNA: TGCGCCGCCACGGTTACAGGGGGCTCCGAGACCCAGTACTTC.

The DNA for the CDR3 is TGTGCCAGCAGTGCCGCCTCTAGCGGGGGACTGGAGACCCAGTACTTC. It specifies CASSAASSGGLETQYF. This chain uses TRBV7-2 with TRBJ2-5; TRBD2 aligns across 10 bases. The CDR3 is made up of 16 amino acids. Germline CDR1 and CDR2: SGHTA and FQGNSA. V lost 6 bases and J lost 5; bases outside the gene matches: 12.

V is TRBV27 and J is TRBJ2-1, with 11 bases lining up with TRBD2. The CDR3 is made up of 16 amino acids. In germline, CDR1 is MNHEY, CDR2 SMNVEV (reference sequence). Trimming removed 5 bases from V and 3 bases from J; junction bases left unmatched: 6. The CDR3 protein is CASSPLTSGDYNEQFF. The CDR3 DNA follows: TGTGCCAGCAGTCCTCTGACTAGCGGGGACTACAATGAGCAGTTCTTC.

The chain combines TRBV7-6 with TRBJ2-7; TRBD1 is a possible D gene (5 bases). Germline V gives CDR1 SGHVS, CDR2 FNYEAQ. With 5 bases removed from V and 1 base from J, the gap between germline ends came to 15 bases. The CDR3 covers 15 residues. The CDR3 spells CASSANAGKSYEQYF. The CDR3 DNA reads TGTGCCAGCAGCGCAAACGCAGGGAAATCCTACGAGCAGTACTTC.

This sequence joins TRBV2 and TRBJ2-3; D gene ambiguous. Germline V gene sequence: CDR1 SNHLY, CDR2 FYNNEI. This CDR3 has 12 residues. V was shortened by 1 base and J by 6 bases, with 5 bases between the two germline ends. This chain's CDR3 is CASSEGYDTQYF. As DNA, the CDR3 is TGTGCCAGCAGTGAAGGCTATGATACGCAGTATTTT.

The rearrangement links TRBV9 to TRBJ1-2; no clear D. Trimming left V 0 bases short and J 8 bases short, with 14 bases between. The CDR3 contains 14 residues. Per the germline V gene, CDR1 is SGDLS and CDR2 is YYNGEE. The CDR3 spells CASSVEAALEGYTF. The CDR3 DNA is TGTGCCAGCAGCGTAGAGGCCGCGCTGGAGGGCTACACCTTC.

The sample holds a few counts of this clone. The V and J genes are TRBV9 and TRBJ2-2, with TRBD1 matching over 8 bases. With 6 bases clipped from V and 6 bases from J, the junction kept 10 bases outside the gene matches. Germline lookup yields CDR1 SGDLS and CDR2 YYNGEE. CDR3 length: 15 amino acids. CDR3 nucleotide sequence: TGTGCCAGCAACGACAGGGGCGACAGCTCCGGGGAGCTGTTTTTT. It is translated as CASNDRGDSSGELFF.

This sequence joins TRBV6-1 and TRBJ2-1, with D perhaps TRBD2 (6 bases). Trimming took off 8 bases at V and 4 bases at J, with 18 bases between the two ends. The CDR3 loop spans 15 amino acids. Germline CDR1 reads MNHNS; CDR2 reads SASEGT. The CDR3 nucleotides read TGTGCCAGCGGCCGCGGGACTCAAATTTACAATGAGCAGTTCTTC. This translates into CASGRGTQIYNEQFF.

Only one count was recorded for this clone. J is TRBJ1-2 and V is TRBV28, with 9 bases that match TRBD1. J was trimmed by 8 bases and V by 2 bases; bases with no gene match: 3. The CDR3 has 13 amino acids. Germline V gene lookup returns CDR1 MDHEN and CDR2 SYDVKM. CDR3: CASSLIGTGGYTF. In DNA, the CDR3 is TGTGCCAGCAGTTTAATAGGGACAGGGGGCTACACCTTC.

The CDR3 DNA sequence: TGTGCCAGCAGCGTCAGCCAAGGGGACAGGGCGCATGAGCAGTTCTTC. As protein: CASSVSQGDRAHEQFF. This rearrangement joins TRBV9 to TRBJ2-1; 9 positions agree with TRBD1. Germline assignment: CDR1 SGDLS and CDR2 YYNGEE. The CDR3 sequence is 16 residues long. The junction had 11 bases not matched to a gene; V was cut back by 2 bases and J by 8 bases. Supplemented by reference TRBV9 and TRBJ2-1, the full variable domain reads DSGVTQTPKHLITATGQRVTLRCSPRSGDLSVYWYQQSLDQGLQFLIQYYNGEERAKGNILERFSAQQFPDLHSELNLSSLELGDSALYFCASSVSQGDRAHEQFFGPGTRLTVL.